Listed below are T cell receptor beta chains from one sample, sequenced in a study of cytomegalovirus exposure and HLA in healthy donors. Measured with immunoSEQ multiplex PCR; TCRdb has only the in-frame clones, and not every one. The table records about 160,000 clones, about 75% of them present only once. The sequenced sample was PBMCs. Receptors were obtained from a man aged 18 to 29 in good health and CMV-seropositive. The CDR3 runs from the conserved cysteine through the conserved F or W.

J gene	V gene	CDR3 protein
TRBJ1-4	TRBV29-1	CSVSIDSTNEKLFF
TRBJ2-1	TRBV28	CASSFAGQPEPFF
TRBJ2-2	TRBV11-2	CASSSNHLAGGNTGELFF
TRBJ1-5	TRBV6-1	CASTEDSSNQPQHF
TRBJ1-4	TRBV2	CASSPPTGEFEKLFF
TRBJ1-2	TRBV5-4	CASSLGGSPDGYTF
TRBJ1-6	TRBV25-1	CASTDGYSPLHF
TRBJ1-4	TRBV5-6	CASSSRDRPATNEKLFF
TRBJ1-4	TRBV5-1	CASSLDSQGREKLFF
TRBJ2-3	TRBV5-1	CASSPVAGGSTDTQYF
TRBJ2-1	TRBV6-1	CASSASAGGPNEQFF
TRBJ2-1	TRBV27	CASRPLDSHNEQFF
TRBJ1-2	TRBV5-1	CASSLMGALRNSNYGYTF
TRBJ2-1	TRBV5-1	CASSTGTIHEQFF
TRBJ1-2	TRBV6-8	CASSPTGINGYTF
TRBJ2-2	TRBV5-1	CASSLPSGGGELFF
TRBJ2-3	TRBV2	CASASGGLGTDTQYF
TRBJ2-1	TRBV11-1	CASSPPGPYNEQFF
TRBJ2-5	TRBV5-6	CASNPGEAGQETQYF
TRBJ1-1	TRBV7-9	CASSLQPREAFF
TRBJ2-3	TRBV27	CASSVTGSGIDTQYF
TRBJ2-1	TRBV6-1	CASTLIPLLDNEQFF
TRBJ2-2	TRBV6-6	CASSPTGGDTGELFF
TRBJ2-3	TRBV4-1	CASSQDRDRSTDTQYF
TRBJ2-2	TRBV5-1	CATQAGGITGELFF
TRBJ1-2	TRBV6-1	CASSETGTTIYGYTF
TRBJ2-5	TRBV4-1	CASSREIGQGGETQYF
TRBJ1-4	TRBV4-1	CASSQVQGVTNEKLFF
TRBJ1-6	TRBV28	CASSNRGLVSPLHF
TRBJ2-2	TRBV4-1	CASSRQGHTGELFF
TRBJ1-5	TRBV7-3	CASSSGTGDKPQHF
TRBJ2-3	TRBV5-1	CASSLGGQRTDTQYF
TRBJ1-2	TRBV13	CASSYRDSPPGGYTF
TRBJ1-5	TRBV6-1	CASSEDRVQPQHF
TRBJ1-2	TRBV5-6	CASDGTGGNYGYTF
TRBJ1-2	TRBV27	CASSPDRGISYTF
TRBJ1-1	TRBV29-1	CSVAGRGDTEAFF